This paragraph reports one T cell receptor (beta chain). The antigen it binds to is not known. No qualities accompany the bases; no much larger clone lies one base away. The CDR3 runs 15 residues from the cysteine to the phenylalanine. Only the CDR3 DNA stays, 45 bases, in frame from base 1. V is shortened by 2 bases, J by 4 bases, and the region joining them spans 14 bases. The germline V gene provides CDR1 SGHTA and CDR2 FQGNSA. Libraries were constructed by the immunoSEQ multiplex PCR assay. The paper's processing steps were these. A statistical classification framework was built for diagnosing cytomegalovirus status from the catalog of TCR beta chain sequences. The table comes from immuneACCESS by way of TCRdb, which keeps in-frame sequences with V and J called. Part of the clones is missing from these tables; in studies checked, under half for an unresolved V gene and the rest for unknown reasons. The V and J calls and clone size were taken over from that table, and D and trimming were inferred from the DNA. The sample profile shows 250,000 to 350,000 clones; roughly 90% of them were found once. The ten biggest clones cover around 0.88% of the sample.

This specimen belongs to a study of cytomegalovirus exposure and HLA in healthy donors (TCRdb year 2017). In terms of the full investigation: According to a later analysis, the roughly 120 validation repertoires were produced on the same platform as the 700 or so repertoires of the first cohort. In addition to the first cohort of 500 to 850 subjects, a separate validation cohort of 130 or so different subjects was used. The study aimed to test whether signatures of past pathogen exposure could be identified by cataloging public T cell receptors. High-throughput TCR immunosequencing, statistical association of individual TCRs with disease status, and machine learning were combined to predict cytomegalovirus infection status. What the work shows at the level of the full study, not this receptor alone: The study listed around 160 TCR beta chains as associated with cytomegalovirus. The classifier was reported to diagnose cytomegalovirus status with high specificity and sensitivity in both the original cohort and the validation cohort. Across donors, most TCR sequences were observed very rarely, whereas some public TCRs were present in many individuals. The validation cohort had no HLA typing available for a later analysis, so co-occurrence within that cohort was assessed over all 120 or so repertoires. Subsequent analysis determined that TCRs grouped into clusters in the first cohort also showed a tendency toward co-occurrence across the 120 or so validation repertoires, and about 93% of cluster scores exceeded 0. In vitro tests confirmed that a few of the cytomegalovirus-associated TCR beta chains recognize cytomegalovirus antigens. It was suggested by the authors that the approach could potentially be generalized to other disease states and immunological phenotypes.

The donors belonged to the validation cohort of 120 subjects, which was separate from the 666-subject first cohort. The sample taken for sequencing was PBMCs. In this chain, TRBV7-2 is recombined with TRBJ2-5; TRBD1 is perhaps the D gene, given 5 matching bases. This receptor was identified in a young man in good health and CMV-seronegative. The CDR3 protein: CASSLISRQGETQYF. The DNA reads TGTGCCAGCAGCTTAATTAGCCGTCAGGGAGAGACCCAGTACTTC.